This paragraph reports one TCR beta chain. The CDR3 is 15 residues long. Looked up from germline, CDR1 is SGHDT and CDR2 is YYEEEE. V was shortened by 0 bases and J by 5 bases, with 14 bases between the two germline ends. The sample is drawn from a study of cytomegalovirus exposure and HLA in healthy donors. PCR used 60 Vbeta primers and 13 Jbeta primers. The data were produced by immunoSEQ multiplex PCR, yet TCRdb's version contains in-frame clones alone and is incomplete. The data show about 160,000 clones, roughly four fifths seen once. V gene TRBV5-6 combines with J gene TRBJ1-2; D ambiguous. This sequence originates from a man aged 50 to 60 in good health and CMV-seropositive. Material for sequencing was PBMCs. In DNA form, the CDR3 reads TGTGCCAGCAGCTTGGGGGCGCCGCCTGGGTATGGCTACACCTTC. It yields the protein CASSLGAPPGYGYTF.